This T cell receptor beta chain originates from a study of PD-1 blockade in classical Hodgkin lymphoma. The germline gives CDR1 SQVTM, CDR2 ANQGSEA. After removal of 3 bases from V and 6 bases from J, the junction contained 10 bases not matched to a gene. The CDR3 extends over 15 amino acids. After autologous stem cell transplantation all patients relapsed, and prior brentuximab vedotin exposure differed between cohorts. Using immunoSEQ multiplex PCR, the repertoire was profiled, and TCRdb retains in-frame clones only, with some absent. The sample shows some 41,000 clones, around 78% of them seen only once.

This TCR was sampled from a human donor with classical Hodgkin lymphoma. The chain couples TRBV29-1 to TRBJ2-1; 8 positions match TRBD2. This specimen consisted of peripheral blood mononuclear cells (PBMCs), obtained at baseline. CDR3 sequence reads: CSVEDGSGSANEQFF. The CDR3 bases are TGCAGCGTTGAGGATGGGAGCGGGAGCGCCAATGAGCAGTTCTTC.